The clone carrying this T cell receptor beta chain was detected ten times or more. Its antigen is as yet unknown. This CDR3 comprises 14 residues. The V segment lost 6 bases and the J segment 8 bases; nucleotides outside the gene matches: 10. In germline, CDR1 is DFQATT, CDR2 SNEGSKA (reference sequence). These data are taken from a study of neurological immune-mediated disorders. Regarding the study as a whole: Multiple sclerosis, the disease with the least TCR clonal expansion, fell below healthy controls, whereas HTLV-1-associated myelopathy showed the most. Subjects shared no identical expanded-clone CDR3 amino acid sequences, suggesting private TCR-beta repertoires in all groups.

Synthesis of cDNA was accomplished via 5'RACE employing 10-nucleotide random UMIs. TCRdb fed the 5' RACE reads into MiXCR, producing one record per CDR3 protein. The sample includes about 69,000 distinct CDR3 sequences, about 4% of them seen just once. Sequenced: PBMCs. V usage is TRBV20-1 and J usage is TRBJ2-1; 10 bases agree with TRBD2. The TCR was taken from a man aged 30-40 years with multiple sclerosis. The CDR3 loop is CSARQLAGSDEQFF. As DNA, the CDR3 is TGCAGTGCCCGCCAACTAGCGGGGTCGGATGAGCAGTTCTTC.